Listed below are T cell receptor beta chains from one sample, sequenced in a study of blood T cell repertoires in COVID-19. Clones were sequenced by immunoSEQ multiplex PCR, and TCRdb holds only the in-frame ones, with some missing. This sample has about 200,000 clones, with 80% to 90% found just once. The material sequenced was peripheral blood. All receptors come from a woman older than 75 with acute or convalescent COVID-19. CDR3s include the opening cysteine and the closing phenylalanine or tryptophan. The D gene is left open where the match is weak. Clone size is shown for a subset of rows, as once, few, many or a class of expanded clone.

d_call	v_call	clone_size	j_call	cdr3_nt	cdr3_aa
TRBD1	TRBV5-4	.	TRBJ2-3	TGTGCCAGCAGCTCCCGACAGGGGGCCCGCACAGATACGCAGTATTTT	CASSSRQGARTDTQYF
.	TRBV2	.	TRBJ1-2	TGTGCCAGCAGTGGGCAGGTAAACTATGGCTACACCTTC	CASSGQVNYGYTF
TRBD1	TRBV5-1	once	TRBJ2-6	TGCGCCAGCAGCCAGACAGGGACTGGGGCCAACGTCCTGACTTTC	CASSQTGTGANVLTF
.	TRBV27	.	TRBJ1-3	TGTGCCAGCAGTTTATTAGGGTACGCGGGCGGTCCAGTCTCTGGAAACACCATATATTTT	CASSLLGYAGGPVSGNTIYF
.	TRBV5-1	.	TRBJ1-1	TGCGCCAGCAGCTTGTTAGGGGACACTGAAGCTTTCTTT	CASSLLGDTEAFF
.	TRBV27	few	TRBJ2-7	TGTGCCAGCAGTTTATACCCCACAGGCCGCTCCTTCTACGAGCAGTACTTC	CASSLYPTGRSFYEQYF
.	TRBV5-4	.	TRBJ2-5	TGTGCCAGCAGCTTGGCCGAGGGAGGGACCCAGTACTTC	CASSLAEGGTQYF
.	TRBV6-5	.	TRBJ2-7	TGTGCCAGCAGTTTCCCGACAGGTTCGGGGGAGCAGTACTTC	CASSFPTGSGEQYF
.	TRBV25-1	once	TRBJ2-5	TGTGCCAGCAGTCATATACTAGAAGAGACCCAGTACTTC	CASSHILEETQYF
.	TRBV10-3	.	TRBJ1-6	TGTGCCATCAGTGAGCGAATGACAGTGGATATCCACTTT	CAISERMTVDIHF
TRBD1	TRBV5-1	.	TRBJ2-7	TGCGCCAGCAGCTTAGACGGCCGGGACAGGTCCTACGAGCAGTACTTC	CASSLDGRDRSYEQYF
.	TRBV30	few	TRBJ1-2	TGTGCCTGGGCTGGGGAGGGACATTCTAACTATGGCTACACCTTC	CAWAGEGHSNYGYTF
TRBD2	TRBV7-9	.	TRBJ2-1	TGTGCCAGCAGTGCTAGGACTAGCGGGAGCGCCTACAATGAGCAGTTCTTC	CASSARTSGSAYNEQFF
.	TRBV10-1	.	TRBJ1-2	TGCGCCAGCAGTCCCAGGTTGGGGAGATATGGCTACACCTTC	CASSPRLGRYGYTF
TRBD2	TRBV19	.	TRBJ2-3	TGTGCCAGTAGCACCGGGACTACACTTGGGACGCAGTATTTT	CASSTGTTLGTQYF
TRBD1	TRBV19	once	TRBJ2-7	TGTGCCAGTAGTCGACAGGGGTCATACGAGCAGTACTTC	CASSRQGSYEQYF